The rows below give T cell receptor beta chains drawn from one sample of a study of cytomegalovirus exposure and HLA in healthy donors. Profiled with immunoSEQ multiplex PCR; TCRdb holds only in-frame clones, not every one. The sample has under 200,000 clones; about 80% are singletons. The specimen sequenced was PBMCs. Every receptor here comes from a middle-aged man in good health and CMV-seropositive. The CDR3 runs from the conserved cysteine through the conserved F or W. Fields, in order: clone size, V gene, D gene, J gene, CDR3 protein, CDR3 DNA. A D gene is named only where the DNA matches it firmly. Size tells how often a clone was seen (once, few, many) or the class of an expanded clone, and some rows leave it out.

>.|TRBV5-1|TRBD1|TRBJ2-1
CASSSRTGDNEQFF
TGCGCCAGCAGCTCTAGGACAGGGGACAATGAGCAGTTCTTC
>.|TRBV19|TRBD1|TRBJ1-6
CATRGQGGNSPLHF
TGTGCCACCCGAGGACAGGGGGGTAATTCACCCCTCCACTTT
>.|TRBV7-3|TRBD1|TRBJ2-3
CASSRGDRGFTDTQYF
TGTGCCAGCAGCCGGGGGGACAGGGGATTCACAGATACGCAGTATTTT
>.|TRBV14|TRBD1|TRBJ1-1
CASSQRTGKNTEAFF
TGTGCCAGCAGCCAACGGACAGGGAAGAACACTGAAGCTTTCTTT
>.|TRBV5-4|TRBD1|TRBJ1-4
CASSRSTGVGEKLFF
TGTGCCAGCAGCCGCTCGACAGGGGTAGGAGAAAAACTGTTTTTT
>.|TRBV7-2|.|TRBJ1-6
CASSSRVAGSPLHF
TGTGCCAGCAGCTCCCGTGTTGCAGGTTCACCCCTCCACTTT
>.|TRBV5-1|TRBD2|TRBJ2-5
CASSLTAGGAETQYF
TGCGCCAGCAGCTTGACGGCGGGGGGGGCGGAGACCCAGTACTTC
>.|TRBV6-5|TRBD1|TRBJ1-4
CASSRTGAFNEKLFF
TGTGCCAGCAGTCGTACAGGGGCGTTTAATGAAAAACTGTTTTTT
>.|TRBV6-6|.|TRBJ2-3
CASSYQGGPTDTQYF
TGTGCCAGCAGTTACCAGGGGGGACCCACAGATACGCAGTATTTT
>.|TRBV27|.|TRBJ1-5
CASSLSNKRNQPQHF
TGTGCCAGCAGTTTATCGAACAAACGCAATCAGCCCCAGCATTTT
>.|TRBV25-1|.|TRBJ1-2
CASWAGARYGYTF
TGTGCCAGTTGGGCAGGCGCTCGCTATGGCTACACCTTC
>.|TRBV2|.|TRBJ2-5
CASSEEAAGGETQYF
TGTGCCAGCAGTGAAGAAGCGGCGGGTGGAGAGACCCAGTACTTC
>.|TRBV5-4|TRBD1|TRBJ2-5
CASSFQQGTKTQYF
TGTGCCAGCAGCTTCCAACAGGGGACAAAGACCCAGTACTTC
>.|TRBV7-2|TRBD1|TRBJ2-7
CASSLAQGVGYEQYF
TGTGCCAGCAGCTTAGCACAGGGGGTGGGGTACGAGCAGTACTTC
>.|TRBV28|.|TRBJ2-6
CASSFTQSGANVLTF
TGTGCCAGCAGTTTCACCCAGTCTGGGGCCAACGTCCTGACTTTC
>.|TRBV29-1|.|TRBJ1-1
CVVLESNTEAFF
TGCGTCGTACTCGAATCAAACACTGAAGCTTTCTTT
>few|TRBV19|.|TRBJ1-2
CASSISGAVLGGYTF
TGTGCCAGTAGTATCTCTGGGGCGGTGCTTGGAGGCTACACCTTC
>.|TRBV5-1|TRBD1|TRBJ2-1
CASSWGQSSYNEQFF
TGCGCCAGCAGCTGGGGACAGAGCTCCTACAATGAGCAGTTCTTC
>.|TRBV9|TRBD1|TRBJ2-1
CASSFDGQASSYNEQFF
TGTGCCAGCAGCTTTGACGGACAGGCTAGCTCCTACAATGAGCAGTTCTTC
>.|TRBV5-1|.|TRBJ2-2
CASSLELVPGELFF
TGCGCCAGCAGCTTGGAGCTAGTTCCTGGGGAGCTGTTTTTT
>.|TRBV28|TRBD1|TRBJ2-7
CASSTPGQGYEQYF
TGTGCCAGCAGTACCCCGGGACAGGGCTACGAGCAGTACTTC
>.|TRBV9|.|TRBJ1-5
CASSVGGGNNQPQHF
TGTGCCAGCAGCGTAGGAGGCGGTAACAATCAGCCCCAGCATTTT
>.|TRBV5-1|.|TRBJ2-3
CASSPGLPADTQYF
TGCGCCAGCAGCCCGGGACTCCCCGCAGATACGCAGTATTTT
>.|TRBV5-4|TRBD1|TRBJ2-2
CASSFTGGRSGELFF
TGTGCCAGCAGCTTTACAGGGGGAAGGTCCGGGGAGCTGTTTTTT
>.|TRBV2|TRBD1|TRBJ2-2
CASRVDRHTGELFF
TGTGCCAGCAGGGTGGACAGGCACACCGGGGAGCTGTTTTTT
>.|TRBV7-3|TRBD2|TRBJ2-1
CASSLRGGNEQFF
TGTGCCAGCAGCTTAAGGGGGGGGAATGAGCAGTTCTTC
>few|TRBV6-6|.|TRBJ1-4
CASSYSGARQELFF
TGTGCCAGCAGTTACTCTGGGGCAAGGCAGGAACTGTTTTTT
>.|TRBV4-3|.|TRBJ2-5
CASSQEISRGWETQYF
TGCGCCAGCAGCCAAGAAATTTCCAGGGGATGGGAGACCCAGTACTTC
>.|TRBV29-1|.|TRBJ1-3
CSVVGTGRGNTIYF
TGCAGCGTTGTTGGTACAGGGAGAGGAAACACCATATATTTT
>few|TRBV6-5|.|TRBJ1-2
CASSYSNPSGYGYTF
TGTGCCAGCAGTTACTCGAACCCAAGCGGATATGGCTACACCTTC
>.|TRBV9|TRBD2|TRBJ2-1
CASSGKLAGAYNEQFF
TGTGCCAGCAGCGGCAAGCTAGCGGGGGCCTACAATGAGCAGTTCTTC
>.|TRBV9|.|TRBJ1-2
CASSGGGAERTNYGYTF
TGTGCCAGCAGCGGGGGCGGGGCCGAAAGAACTAACTATGGCTACACCTTC
>.|TRBV5-6|.|TRBJ1-2
CASSRGASRNYGYTF
TGTGCCAGCAGCCGTGGGGCGAGTCGTAACTATGGCTACACCTTC
>.|TRBV13|.|TRBJ2-3
CASSRSGGGDTQYF
TGTGCCAGCAGCCGATCGGGTGGCGGGGATACGCAGTATTTT
>.|TRBV7-9|.|TRBJ1-2
CASSFKSFFYTF
TGTGCCAGCAGCTTTAAGTCTTTCTTCTATACCTTC
>.|TRBV19|TRBD1|TRBJ1-5
CASSIGGTVNQPQHF
TGTGCCAGTAGTATAGGGGGGACAGTTAATCAGCCCCAGCATTTT
>.|TRBV5-1|.|TRBJ1-2
CASSLQDRSFYGYTF
TGCGCCAGCAGCTTGCAAGACAGATCTTTCTATGGCTACACCTTC
>.|TRBV6-1|TRBD2|TRBJ2-2
CASSATSGRHTGELFF
TGTGCCAGCAGTGCCACTAGCGGGAGACACACCGGGGAGCTGTTTTTT
>.|TRBV5-1|.|TRBJ1-2
CASSLRTGGPYGYTF
TGCGCCAGCAGCTTGAGGACGGGGGGCCCCTATGGCTACACCTTC
>once|TRBV5-6|.|TRBJ2-6
CASSTFQGTGANVLTF
TGTGCCAGCAGCACTTTCCAGGGGACTGGGGCCAACGTCCTGACTTTC